This record covers a single T cell receptor (beta chain). This sample stems from a study of cytomegalovirus exposure and HLA in healthy donors. The V end lost 5 bases, the J end lost 2 bases, and 18 bases lay between the germline ends. In germline, CDR1 is KGHSH, CDR2 LQKENI. The CDR3 has 16 residues. The primer mix had 60 Vbeta and 13 Jbeta primers. Profiled with immunoSEQ multiplex PCR; TCRdb holds only in-frame clones, not every one. This sample's table reports approximately 75,000 clones. The sequencing input was PBMCs. This sequence was found in a boy younger than 18 in good health and CMV-seronegative. The gene calls are TRBV18 and TRBJ1-2; no definite D call. CDR3 nucleotides: TGTGCCAGCTCAACCCTGTCGGAGGCGCTGAACTATGGCTACACCTTC. Translating it yields CASSTLSEALNYGYTF.